This T cell receptor (beta chain) was retrieved from a study of cytomegalovirus exposure and HLA in healthy donors. General observations from the study: High specificity and sensitivity for cytomegalovirus status were reported for the classifier. The study listed roughly 160 cytomegalovirus-associated TCR beta chains.

Trimming stripped 0 bases from V and 3 bases from J, with 9 bases between. The CDR3 length is 14 residues. The germline V gene encodes CDR1 MNHEY and CDR2 SMNVEV (reference sequence). The donors were in the approximately 120-subject validation cohort; that cohort was separate from the roughly 730-subject first cohort. Data came from immunoSEQ multiplex PCR; TCRdb stores just in-frame clones and leaves some out. The table has 140,000 to 150,000 clones, about nine tenths seen once; the top ten hold 3.5% to 5.5%. A word on this clone: Its antigen remains unidentified.

The TCR was taken from a man between 18 and 29 years old in good health and CMV-seropositive. Specimen: PBMCs. The genes are TRBV27 and TRBJ2-7; D remains unclear. The CDR3 DNA reads TGTGCCAGCAGTTTATCGCCGGGTTTCTACGAGCAGTACTTC. Amino acid sequence: CASSLSPGFYEQYF.